The 11 T cell receptor beta chains below all came from one sample that was sequenced in a study of T cells in Graves' hyperthyroidism and ophthalmopathy. Regions amplified from RNA transcripts were the TCR beta CDR3 regions. First-round RT-PCR targeting the TCR CDR3 was performed with the HTBI primer set. TCRdb itself ran the multiplex PCR reads through MiXCR, one entry per CDR3 protein. Of hundreds of thousands of distinct CDR3 sequences listed, over 35% are singletons. Input material: blood. The source is a man between 18 and 29 years old with Graves' hyperthyroidism.

This clonotype was observed at least ten times. This rearrangement joins TRBV19 to TRBJ2-2, with 7 nucleotides matching TRBD2. Germline V lookup: CDR1 LNHDA, CDR2 SQIVND (reference sequence). The CDR3 has 12 residues. The ends lost 9 bases at V and 6 bases at J; junction bases unmatched: 4. The CDR3 reads CASGRLAGELFF. The CDR3 DNA is TGTGCCAGCGGGAGGTTGGCCGGGGAGCTGTTTTTT. Based on the CDR3 plus reference TRBV19 and TRBJ2-2, the full variable domain is DGGITQSPKYLFRKEGQNVTLSCEQNLNHDAMYWYRQDPGQGLRLIYYSQIVNDFQKGDIAEGYSVSREKKESFPLTVTSAQKNPTAFYLCASGRLAGELFFGEGSRLTVL.

The J gene is TRBJ1-1, the V gene TRBV5-1; D perhaps matches TRBD1 (5 bases). CDR1 is SGHRS and CDR2 is YFSETQ in the germline V gene. CDR3 length: 12 amino acids. V was shortened by 4 bases and J by 12 bases, with 16 bases between the two germline ends. Written as DNA, the CDR3 is TGCGCCAGCAGCCAGCCGGGACTCTGGACTTTCTTT. Its translation is CASSQPGLWTFF.

As concerns this clonotype: This may come from a read error, since a much larger clone is one base off. The chain carries TRBV10-3 and TRBJ2-7; 7 bases are shared with TRBD2. V dropped 8 bases and J dropped 4; count of bases not matched to a gene: 5. The CDR3 runs to 12 residues. The V gene's germline CDR1 is ENHRY and CDR2 SYGVKD. In DNA form, the CDR3 reads TGTGCCATCTGGAATAGCGGGTACGAGCAGTACTTC. Its translation is CAIWNSGYEQYF.

This clonotype was observed many times. The chain couples TRBV7-2 to TRBJ1-1, with D uncertain. With 0 bases removed from V and 0 bases from J, the gap between germline ends came to 11 bases. The CDR3 contains 16 residues. Germline V lookup: CDR1 SGHTA, CDR2 FQGNSA. CDR3 residues: CASSLALGPMNTEAFF. The CDR3 DNA is TGTGCCAGCAGCTTAGCGTTAGGGCCGATGAACACTGAAGCTTTCTTT.

This clonotype was seen at least ten times. V gene TRBV20-1 combines with J gene TRBJ2-7; 7 bases match TRBD2. Germline trimming cut 4 bases from V and 0 bases from J; bases unmatched to any gene: 6. The CDR3 is 14 residues long. Germline-derived CDR1 and CDR2 are DFQATT and SNEGSKA (reference sequence). The CDR3 is CSATSGDPSYEQYF. CDR3 coding DNA: TGCAGTGCTACTAGCGGAGATCCCTCCTACGAGCAGTACTTC.

This clonotype was seen only once. V is TRBV25-1 and J is TRBJ2-5; 7 nucleotides match TRBD1. V dropped 6 bases and J dropped 2; count of bases not matched to a gene: 9. The CDR3 length is 15 residues. Looked up from germline, CDR1 is MGHDK and CDR2 is SYGVNS. CDR3 region: CASSQSDRAQETQYF. CDR3 nucleotide sequence: TGTGCCAGCAGCCAGTCAGACAGGGCTCAAGAGACCCAGTACTTC.

This clonotype was observed a few times. CDR3 in amino acids: CASSGGQGYGNTIYF. DNA for the CDR3: TGTGCCAGCAGTGGGGGACAGGGATATGGAAACACCATATATTTT. The chain uses TRBV7-8 and TRBJ1-3; 9 nucleotides line up with TRBD1. Unmatched junction bases numbered 6, after V lost 6 bases and J lost 3 bases. The germline CDR1 and CDR2 sequences are SGHVS and FQNEAQ. The CDR3 is 15 residues long.

A note on this clonotype: A read error is possible here, since a much larger clone lies one base away. This sequence joins TRBV9 and TRBJ1-2; tentatively, D is TRBD1 (5 bases). CDR1 is SGDLS, CDR2 YYNGEE, per germline. This CDR3 is 12 amino acids long. For the CDR3, the DNA is TGTGCCAGCAGCGTCCAGGGATATGGCTGCACCTTC. The encoded protein is CASSVQGYGCTF.

Notes on this clonotype: In this CDR3 the conserved last residue, phenylalanine or tryptophan, is missing, so a read error is likely. The chain couples TRBV5-1 to TRBJ2-7, with 7 nucleotides matching TRBD1. V dropped 2 bases and J dropped 0; count of bases not matched to a gene: 5. CDR1 SGHRS and CDR2 YFSETQ come from the germline V gene. CDR3 length: 15 residues. The CDR3 reads CASSFTRDSSYEQYL. In nucleotides, the CDR3 is TGCGCCAGCAGCTTTACCCGGGACAGCTCCTACGAGCAGTACCTC.

This clonotype came up many times. V gene TRBV7-9 combines with J gene TRBJ2-7, with D possibly TRBD1 on 6 matching bases. In germline, CDR1 is SEHNR, CDR2 FQNEAQ (reference sequence). The CDR3 sequence is 14 residues long. Trimming cost V 1 base and J 6 bases, with 13 bases left between them. The CDR3 bases are TGTGCCAGCAGCTTAGTTACAGGGATCGGCGAGCAGTACTTC. Translating it yields CASSLVTGIGEQYF.

As concerns this clonotype: A clone one base away is much larger, so this may be a read error. This chain joins TRBV27 and TRBJ2-7; 11 nucleotides line up with TRBD2. After removal of 4 bases from V and 3 bases from J, the junction contained 2 bases not matched to a gene. The CDR3 contains 14 residues. CDR1 is MNHEY and CDR2 is SMNVEV in the germline V gene (reference sequence). Here the CDR3 DNA reads TGTGCCAGCAGTTGGACTAGCGGGCACTACGAGCAGTACTTC. Its translation: CASSWTSGHYEQYF.